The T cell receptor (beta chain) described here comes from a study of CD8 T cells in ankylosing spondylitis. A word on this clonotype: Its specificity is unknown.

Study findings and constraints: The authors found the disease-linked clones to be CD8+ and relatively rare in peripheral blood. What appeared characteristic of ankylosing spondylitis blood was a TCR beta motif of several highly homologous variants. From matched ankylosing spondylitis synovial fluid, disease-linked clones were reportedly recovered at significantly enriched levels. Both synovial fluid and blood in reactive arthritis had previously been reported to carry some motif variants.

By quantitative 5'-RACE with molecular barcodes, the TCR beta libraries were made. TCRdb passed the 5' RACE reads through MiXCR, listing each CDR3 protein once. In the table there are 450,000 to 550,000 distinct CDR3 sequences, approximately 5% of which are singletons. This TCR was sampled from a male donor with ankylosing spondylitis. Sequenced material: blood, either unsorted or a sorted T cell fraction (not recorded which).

DNA of the CDR3: TGTGCCAGCAGCTTGACAGGGATGGAGGAGACCCAGTACTTC. Amino acids: CASSLTGMEETQYF. The gene calls are TRBV5-4 and TRBJ2-5, with D possibly being TRBD1 (6 bases). There are 14 residues in the CDR3. V lost 1 base to trimming and J lost 5 bases, with 12 bases between them. The germline V gene has CDR1 SGHNT and CDR2 YYREEE (reference sequence).